This TCR beta chain was captured by sequencing in a study of cytotoxic CD8 clonotypes in ibrutinib-treated CLL. At the level of the study: Among patients, about 24 responded partially and 2 completely; 14 then stayed remitted and around 12 progressed after median approximately 72 months. Following a median approximately 12 months of treatment, with a range of 6 to 36, response samples were taken. Broader study findings: Relative to age-matched healthy donors, clonality at baseline was higher, and it tracked circulating CD8+ T-cell counts. Public clonotypes showed up rarely, and on treatment they shrank or held steady.

A note on this clone: Its antigen is undetermined.

There are 16 residues in the CDR3. V was trimmed by 3 bases and J by 2 bases, leaving 16 bases between them. The germline V gene has CDR1 SGHTA and CDR2 FQGNSA. Libraries were prepared by immunoSEQ multiplex PCR; TCRdb keeps only in-frame clonotypes and omits some of them. The sample includes about 130,000 clones, 80% to 90% of them seen just once. The specimen comprised PBMCs, sampled after 24 months of ibrutinib treatment. The receptor's source is a human donor with chronic lymphocytic leukemia. V gene TRBV7-2 combines with J gene TRBJ2-5; D call uncertain. DNA for the CDR3: TGTGCCAGCAGCTTCGGCGCCCCCGGCGGACAAGAGACCCAGTACTTC. As protein: CASSFGAPGGQETQYF.